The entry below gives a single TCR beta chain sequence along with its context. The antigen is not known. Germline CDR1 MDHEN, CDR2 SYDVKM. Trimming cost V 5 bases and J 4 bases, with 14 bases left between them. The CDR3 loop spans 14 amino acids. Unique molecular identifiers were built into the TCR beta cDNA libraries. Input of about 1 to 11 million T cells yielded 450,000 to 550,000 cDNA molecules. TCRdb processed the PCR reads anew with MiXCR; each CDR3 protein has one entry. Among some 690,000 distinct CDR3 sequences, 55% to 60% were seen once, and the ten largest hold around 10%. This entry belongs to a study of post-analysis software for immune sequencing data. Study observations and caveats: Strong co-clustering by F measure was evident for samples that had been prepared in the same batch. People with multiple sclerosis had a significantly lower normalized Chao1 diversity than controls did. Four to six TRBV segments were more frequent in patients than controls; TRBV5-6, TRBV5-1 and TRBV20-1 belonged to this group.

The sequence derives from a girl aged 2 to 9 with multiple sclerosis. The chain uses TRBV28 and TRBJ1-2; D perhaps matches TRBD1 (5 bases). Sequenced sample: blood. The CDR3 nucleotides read TGTGCCAGCAGTCTGGGGACGGTGATCTATGGCTACACCTTC. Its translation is CASSLGTVIYGYTF.